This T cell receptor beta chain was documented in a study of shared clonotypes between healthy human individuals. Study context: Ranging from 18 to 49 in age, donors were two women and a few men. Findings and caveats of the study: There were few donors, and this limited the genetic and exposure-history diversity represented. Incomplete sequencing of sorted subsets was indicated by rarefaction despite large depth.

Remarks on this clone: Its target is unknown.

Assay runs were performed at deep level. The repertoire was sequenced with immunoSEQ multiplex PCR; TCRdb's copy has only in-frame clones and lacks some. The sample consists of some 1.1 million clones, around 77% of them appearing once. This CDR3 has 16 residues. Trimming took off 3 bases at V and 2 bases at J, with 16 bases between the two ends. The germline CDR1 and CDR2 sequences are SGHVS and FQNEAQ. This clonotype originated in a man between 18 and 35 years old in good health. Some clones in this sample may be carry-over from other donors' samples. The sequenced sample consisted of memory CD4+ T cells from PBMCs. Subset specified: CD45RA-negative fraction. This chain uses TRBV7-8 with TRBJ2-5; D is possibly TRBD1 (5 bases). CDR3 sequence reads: CASSFRAGPTQETQYF. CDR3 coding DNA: TGTGCCAGCAGCTTTAGGGCAGGGCCTACACAAGAGACCCAGTACTTC.